These T cell receptor beta chains were read from a single sample in a study of T cell repertoires in aging, cancer and after chemotherapy. Each CDR3 protein is one row after TCRdb ran MiXCR on the multiplex PCR reads. This sample carries several thousand distinct CDR3 sequences, about 32% of them seen once, and the ten largest clones take under 8%. Sequences were obtained from blood. Receptors were obtained from a human donor with a blood cancer. The CDR3 runs from the conserved cysteine through the conserved F or W. The D gene is left open where the match is weak. Size is omitted from some rows. Given values are once, few, many or a class for expanded clones.

D gene,J gene,clone size,V gene,CDR3 protein,CDR3 DNA
TRBD2,TRBJ2-7,.,TRBV2,CATRRTSGIYEQYF,TGTGCCACCAGGAGGACTAGCGGGATCTACGAGCAGTACTTC
.,TRBJ2-1,.,TRBV24-1,CATGSDEAREYNEQFF,TGTGCCACCGGGTCGGACGAGGCTAGAGAATACAATGAGCAGTTCTTC
TRBD1,TRBJ1-5,.,TRBV24-1,CATKGQPSNQPQHF,TGTGCCACCAAGGGACAGCCCAGCAATCAGCCCCAGCATTTT
.,TRBJ2-1,once,TRBV10-3,CASRALTYNEQFF,TGTGCCTCAAGGGCCCTAACCTACAATGAGCAGTTCTTC
.,TRBJ2-7,.,TRBV30,CAWTSGTGAYEQYF,TGTGCCTGGACCTCCGGGACGGGCGCCTACGAGCAGTACTTC
.,TRBJ2-1,.,TRBV24-1,CATSDPKGGSYNKQFF,TGTGCCACCAGTGACCCGAAGGGGGGCTCCTACAATAAGCAGTTCTTC
.,TRBJ1-4,medium-sized,TRBV15,CATRRGRGNEKLFF,TGTGCCACCCGGCGGGGGAGGGGGAATGAAAAACTGTTTTTT
.,TRBJ2-1,medium-sized,TRBV18,CASSPSSYNEQFF,TGTGCCAGCTCACCAAGCTCCTACAATGAGCAGTTCTTC
.,TRBJ1-3,.,TRBV7-9,CASSFGGGENTIYF,TGTGCCAGCAGCTTCGGCGGGGGAGAAAACACCATATATTTT
.,TRBJ1-1,few,TRBV7-2,CASSLRTPLEAFF,TGTGCCAGCAGCTTAAGGACACCCCTTGAAGCTTTCTTT
.,TRBJ2-7,.,TRBV19,CASMGGNEQYF,TGTGCCAGTATGGGGGGAAACGAGCAGTACTTC
TRBD2,TRBJ2-1,medium-sized,TRBV19,CASRNRAGGSSYNEQFF,TGTGCCAGTAGGAATCGAGCGGGAGGAAGCTCCTACAATGAGCAGTTCTTC